These 15 T cell receptor beta chains share one sample of origin, sequenced in a study of blood T cell repertoires in COVID-19 (dated by TCRdb to about 2020). To prepare the library, the immunoSEQ multiplex PCR assay was applied. Here the immuneACCESS table is served through TCRdb, limited to in-frame sequences with V and J called. Missing clones are a known gap in these copies; in checked studies unresolved V genes cover under half, and the rest lacks a known reason. The sample table records some 670,000 clones; around 89% of these occur just once. The top ten constitute roughly 0.25% of the sample. The sequenced material came from peripheral blood. The receptor set was obtained from a woman aged 18-30 years with acute or convalescent COVID-19.

The rearrangement joins TRBV2 to TRBJ1-2, with a tentative D call TRBD1 (5 bases). This CDR3 is built from 13 residues. Germline CDR1 is SNHLY and CDR2 is FYNNEI. V was shortened by 6 bases and J by 8 bases, with 16 bases between the two germline ends. The CDR3 DNA reads as TGTGCCAGCAGCGACGGCAGGGTGAGCGGCTACACCTTC. Translating gives CASSDGRVSGYTF.

The chain uses TRBV18 and TRBJ2-5, with 7 bases that match TRBD1. The CDR3 has 13 residues. Germline CDR1 and CDR2: KGHSH and LQKENI. The V segment lost 4 bases and the J segment 4 bases; nucleotides outside the gene matches: 3. The CDR3 spells CASSQGQPETQYF. The CDR3 DNA sequence: TGTGCCAGCTCACAGGGACAGCCAGAGACCCAGTACTTC.

This clone was observed once. J is TRBJ1-5 and V is TRBV3-1 (or the pseudogene TRBV3-2); D call uncertain. Looked up from germline, CDR1 is LGHDT and CDR2 is YNNKEL (reference sequence). Trimming removed 4 bases from V and 5 bases from J, with 6 bases in between. The CDR3 consists of 12 residues. The CDR3 nucleotides are TGTGCCAGCAGCCTTTTAGATCAGCCCCAGCATTTT. Translation gives CASSLLDQPQHF.

CDR3 nucleotides: TGTGCCAGCAGTTACTCCCGGACAGGGTATTACACCTTC. It codes for CASSYSRTGYYTF. The chain is built from TRBV6-5 and TRBJ1-2, with 8 bases that match TRBD1. The germline CDR1 and CDR2 sequences are MNHEY and SVGAGI. With 0 bases clipped from V and 11 bases from J, the junction kept 5 bases outside the gene matches. The CDR3 sequence is 13 residues long.

The chain uses TRBV3-1 (or the pseudogene TRBV3-2) and TRBJ1-1; maybe TRBD1 (6 bases). V dropped 6 bases and J dropped 1 base, with 15 bases sitting between them. There are 15 residues in the CDR3. The V gene's germline CDR1 is LGHDT and CDR2 YNNKEL (reference sequence). CDR3 DNA: TGTGCCAGCAGTCGCTCGGACAGATCGAACACTGAAGCTTTCTTT. Translation: CASSRSDRSNTEAFF.

V usage is TRBV3-1 (or the pseudogene TRBV3-2) and J usage is TRBJ2-3; 7 bases are a match to TRBD2. CDR3 length: 21 amino acids. Trimming took 0 bases from V and 1 from J; bases not matched to a gene: 19. The germline CDR1 and CDR2 sequences are LGHDT and YNNKEL (reference sequence). The CDR3 here is CASSQDARLAWDDMGTDTQYF. CDR3 DNA sequence: TGTGCCAGCAGCCAAGATGCCCGACTAGCTTGGGATGACATGGGCACAGATACGCAGTATTTT.

This chain connects TRBV29-1 to TRBJ1-2, with D tentatively TRBD1 (5 bases). Germline V CDR1 and CDR2: SQVTM, ANQGSEA. CDR3 length: 12 residues. Trimming removed 3 bases from V and 7 bases from J, with 12 bases in between. The CDR3 protein is CSVEGSGPGYTF. The CDR3 DNA reads TGCAGCGTTGAGGGGTCAGGGCCTGGCTACACCTTC.

The chain uses TRBV18 and TRBJ1-3; 9 bases map to TRBD1. The germline V gene encodes CDR1 KGHSH and CDR2 LQKENI. This CDR3 comprises 16 residues. The ends lost 2 bases at V and 3 bases at J; junction bases unmatched: 5. The DNA for the CDR3 is TGTGCCAGCTCACCAGCCGGGACAGGGAGTGGAAACACCATATATTTT. This gives the protein CASSPAGTGSGNTIYF.

The chain is built from TRBV5-1 and TRBJ2-4; no definite D call. CDR1 and CDR2 (germline): SGHRS, YFSETQ. The CDR3 has 15 amino acids. Between the trimmed V and J ends, which lost 0 bases and 0 bases, there was a span of 7 bases. The DNA for the CDR3 is TGCGCCAGCAGCTTGGTTGTCGGAGCCAAAAACATTCAGTACTTC. Translation: CASSLVVGAKNIQYF.

The rearrangement uses TRBV15 and TRBJ2-5; perhaps TRBD2 as D (5 bases). The CDR3 length is 15 residues. Germline CDR1 LNHNV, CDR2 YYDKDF (reference sequence). V was trimmed by 8 bases and J by 7 bases, leaving 23 bases between them. The CDR3 nucleotides read TGTGCCACCTCGTTGCTGGAAGGGCGAGGGCTGACCCAGTACTTC. Protein: CATSLLEGRGLTQYF. Supplemented by reference TRBV15 and TRBJ2-5, the full variable domain reads DAMVIQNPRYQVTQFGKPVTLSCSQTLNHNVMYWYQQKSSQAPKLLFHYYDKDFNNEADTPDNFQSRRPNTSFCFLDIRSPGLGDTAMYLCATSLLEGRGLTQYFGPGTRLLVL.

The V gene is TRBV6-2 or TRBV6-3, the J gene TRBJ1-2; TRBD1 is a possible D gene (5 bases). V gave up 0 bases and J gave up 7 bases, with 12 bases separating them. The CDR3 contains 14 residues. Germline values: CDR1 MNHEY, CDR2 SVGEGT. The CDR3 spells CASSYSKGVSGYTF. CDR3 coding DNA: TGTGCCAGCAGTTACTCGAAAGGGGTTAGTGGCTACACCTTC.

This chain links TRBV13 with TRBJ1-4, with D possibly being TRBD1 (6 bases). Germline CDR1 is PRHDT and CDR2 is FYEKMQ (reference sequence). Trimming removed 0 bases at V and 3 bases at J, with 20 bases between. This CDR3 contains 19 residues. CDR3 region: CASSLGYGTQRGANEKLFF. The CDR3 DNA reads TGTGCCAGCAGCTTAGGCTACGGGACACAACGAGGTGCTAATGAAAAACTGTTTTTT.

This chain joins TRBV24-1 and TRBJ2-3; TRBD1 agrees at 8 bases. Germline assignment: CDR1 KGHDR and CDR2 SFDVKD. The CDR3 contains 14 residues. The junction had 5 bases not matched to a gene; V was cut back by 3 bases and J by 7 bases. CDR3 sequence (DNA): TGTGCCACCAGTGATACCGACAGGGGTAATACGCAGTATTTT. Its protein is CATSDTDRGNTQYF.

V and J are TRBV5-4 and TRBJ2-2; tentative D call: TRBD1 (6 bases). Trimming took off 4 bases at V and 1 base at J, with 8 bases between the two ends. This CDR3 contains 14 residues. CDR1 is SGHNT, CDR2 YYREEE, per germline (reference sequence). The CDR3, as DNA: TGTGCCAGCAGCAAGGGACAGAACACCGGGGAGCTGTTTTTT. Amino acid sequence: CASSKGQNTGELFF.

This clone occurred a few times. J is TRBJ1-1 and V is TRBV29-1, with 7 bases fitting TRBD1. The CDR3 is 12 residues long. V dropped 6 bases and J dropped 6; count of bases not matched to a gene: 7. Looked up from germline, CDR1 is SQVTM and CDR2 is ANQGSEA. The CDR3 DNA reads TGCAGCGTCACCACAGGGGCACCTGAAGCTTTCTTT. Translation: CSVTTGAPEAFF.